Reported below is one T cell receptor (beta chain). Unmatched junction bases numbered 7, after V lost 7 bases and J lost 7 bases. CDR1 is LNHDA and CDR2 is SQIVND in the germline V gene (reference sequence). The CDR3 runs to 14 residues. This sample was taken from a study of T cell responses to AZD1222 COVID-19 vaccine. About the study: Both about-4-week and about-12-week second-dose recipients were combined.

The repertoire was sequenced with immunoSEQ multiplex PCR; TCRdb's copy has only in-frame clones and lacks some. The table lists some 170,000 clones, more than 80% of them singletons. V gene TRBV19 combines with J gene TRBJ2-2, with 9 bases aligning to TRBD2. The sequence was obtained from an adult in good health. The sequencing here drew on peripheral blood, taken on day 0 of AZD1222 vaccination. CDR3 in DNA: TGTGCCAGTAATGTAGCGGGAGATCTCGGGGAGCTGTTTTTT. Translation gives CASNVAGDLGELFF.